This T cell receptor (beta chain) was sequenced during a study of blood T cell repertoires in COVID-19. Overall study: Sites across the United States, Italy and Spain contributed samples from acute and convalescent COVID-19. Sources were T cells, B-cell-depleted T cells, or PBMCs; the material itself was cDNA or gDNA.

In Seattle, patients joined the study during active infection and were tracked longitudinally. Original handling: Cell counts per sample came from amplifying reference gene primers. TCRdb's copy holds only in-frame clones and misses some; the assay was immunoSEQ multiplex PCR. V and J calls and clone size are those listed in that table; D and trimming were worked out from the DNA. Of about 480,000 clones in the sample, 80% to 90% were seen once. The source is a man between 18 and 35 years old with COVID-19, enrolled during active disease. Sequencing was done on a sample of peripheral blood.

CDR3 residues: CASSPAGTGYTYEQYF. CDR3 sequence (DNA): TGTGCCAGTAGCCCAGCCGGGACAGGGTACACCTACGAGCAGTACTTC. This chain links TRBV19 with TRBJ2-7, with TRBD1 matching over 9 bases. Unmatched junction bases numbered 11, after V lost 6 bases and J lost 2 bases. The CDR3 totals 16 residues. Germline V lookup: CDR1 LNHDA, CDR2 SQIVND (reference sequence). Using reference TRBV19 and TRBJ2-7 for the parts outside the CDR3, the full variable domain is DGGITQSPKYLFRKEGQNVTLSCEQNLNHDAMYWYRQDPGQGLRLIYYSQIVNDFQKGDIAEGYSVSREKKESFPLTVTSAQKNPTAFYLCASSPAGTGYTYEQYFGPGTRLTVT.